Listed below are T cell receptor beta chains from one sample, sequenced in a study of cytomegalovirus exposure and HLA in healthy donors. Repertoires were generated with immunoSEQ multiplex PCR, while TCRdb's copy carries only in-frame clones and drops some. The sample has 100,000 or so clones, approximately 76% seen once; the top ten hold roughly a tenth. The sequenced sample consisted of PBMCs. Receptors were obtained from a man aged 25-40 years in good health and CMV-seropositive. CDR3s include the opening cysteine and the closing phenylalanine or tryptophan. The order of the fields is V gene, J gene, D gene, clone size, CDR3 DNA, CDR3 protein. The D gene is left open where the match is weak. Some rows mark clone size as missing; the rest say once, few, many or name a class of expanded clone.

TRBV5-1	TRBJ1-1	TRBD1	few	TGCGCCAGCAGCGTGGACAGGGTTGGTGAAGCTTTCTTT	CASSVDRVGEAFF
TRBV7-2	TRBJ2-4	-	few	TGTGCCAGCAGCGAGCGCCCACAGGTCATTCAGTACTTC	CASSERPQVIQYF
TRBV7-9	TRBJ1-6	TRBD1	-	TGTGCCAGCAGGCGTACAGGGGACCATTCACCCCTCCACTTT	CASRRTGDHSPLHF
TRBV19	TRBJ2-1	TRBD2	once	TGTGCCAGTACTAGCGGGGAATACAATGAGCAGTTCTTC	CASTSGEYNEQFF
TRBV29-1	TRBJ2-3	-	-	TGCAGCGTTGAAGACTCCGGTCCCGGAGGAGATACGCAGTATTTT	CSVEDSGPGGDTQYF
TRBV9	TRBJ2-6	TRBD1	few	TGTGCCAGCAGCCTAGGGGACAGGGGGCGTCGGGCCAACGTCCTGACTTTC	CASSLGDRGRRANVLTF
TRBV28	TRBJ2-7	-	few	TGTGCCAGCAGTTTGGGGGCCGGGCCCCCTCCCTACGAGCAGTACTTC	CASSLGAGPPPYEQYF
TRBV27	TRBJ1-1	-	-	TGTGCCAGCAGTTTTTTTTTCGGCACTGAAGCTTTCTTT	CASSFFFGTEAFF
TRBV2	TRBJ2-1	TRBD1	-	TGTGCCAGCAGTGACCCTAGGACAGGGCAATCCTACAATGAGCAGTTCTTC	CASSDPRTGQSYNEQFF
TRBV19	TRBJ2-5	TRBD2	few	TGTGCCAGTAGTCCAAGGGCAGGACTAGCGGGGGGGTCCGAGACCCAGTACTTC	CASSPRAGLAGGSETQYF
TRBV4-1	TRBJ1-1	TRBD1	-	TGCGCCAGCAGCCAACGGGGACAGACTGAAGCTTTCTTT	CASSQRGQTEAFF
TRBV2	TRBJ1-3	-	-	TGTGCCAGCGTTCGGGGTCTCGGAAACACCATATATTTT	CASVRGLGNTIYF
TRBV21-1	TRBJ1-2	-	-	TGTGCCAGCAGCAAAGCCCGGCCTAGTAACTATGGCTACACCTTC	CASSKARPSNYGYTF
TRBV9	TRBJ2-1	-	-	TGTGCCAGCAGCGTACTAGGGGTCAACAATGAGCAGTTCTTC	CASSVLGVNNEQFF
TRBV5-1	TRBJ1-6	TRBD1	-	TGCGCCAGCAGCTTGGGACAGGGCGGCAATTCACCCCTCCACTTT	CASSLGQGGNSPLHF
TRBV5-4	TRBJ2-3	TRBD1	-	TGTGCCAGCAGCTTTAAAGACAGGGCCGGGGATACGCAGTATTTT	CASSFKDRAGDTQYF
TRBV6-1	TRBJ1-4	TRBD1	-	TGTGCCAGCAGTGCAAGAATAGGACAGGGAAATGAAAAACTGTTTTTT	CASSARIGQGNEKLFF